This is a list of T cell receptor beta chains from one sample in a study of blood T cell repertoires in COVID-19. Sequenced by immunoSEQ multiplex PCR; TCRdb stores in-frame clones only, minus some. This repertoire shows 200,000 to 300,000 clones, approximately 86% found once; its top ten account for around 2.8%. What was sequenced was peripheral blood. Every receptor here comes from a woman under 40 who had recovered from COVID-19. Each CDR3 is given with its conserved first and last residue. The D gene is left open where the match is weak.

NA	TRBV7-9	CASSFSADNYGYTF
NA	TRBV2	CASSRWGSSTDTQYF
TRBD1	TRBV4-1	CASSQNTDREWGYTF
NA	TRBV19	CASSPGRDYSNQPQHF
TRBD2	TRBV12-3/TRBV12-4	CASRLAGGSQFF
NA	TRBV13	CASSLGGNGIQYF
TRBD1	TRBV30	CAWNQRTGWFGYTF
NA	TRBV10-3	CAISEVRAGGTEAFF
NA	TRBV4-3	CASSQGGGNSPLHF
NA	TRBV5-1	CASSFTETSAGGYTF
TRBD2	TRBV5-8	CASSLILAGDQETQYF
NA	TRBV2	CASSEGQSRYGYTF
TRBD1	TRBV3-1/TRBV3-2	CASSRGQAGGSNQPQHF
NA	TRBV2	CASTLTGTNEKLFF
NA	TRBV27	CASSLVRGFTEAFF
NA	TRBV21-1	CASSKPPTQLSSYNEQFF
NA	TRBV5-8	CASSRKPGDYGYTF
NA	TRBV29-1	CSVDTGSSYNEQFF
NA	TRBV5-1	CASTDRNTGELFF
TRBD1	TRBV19	CASSLGQGGKLFF
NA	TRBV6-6	CASSKPPMDSQETQYF
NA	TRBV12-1	CASSFGGLAEYNEQFF
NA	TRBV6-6	CASSAPGGQETQYF
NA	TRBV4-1	CASSQEGRPPPNSPLHF
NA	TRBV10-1	CASSGKQQGFLAKLFF
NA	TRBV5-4	CASSLQGVKNTEAFF
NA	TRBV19	CASTDNSGNTIYF
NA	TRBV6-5	CASRSRAGRQPQHF